The 23 T cell receptor beta chains listed next were all sequenced from one sample in a study of control samples from healthy donors and cancer patients. Method: immunoSEQ multiplex PCR; TCRdb's copy keeps in-frame clones and lacks some. Of some 150,000 clones listed, roughly 93% were seen once; the top ten hold over 4%. Sequencing was performed on blood. Receptors originate from a woman aged 55-69 years in good health.

The chain is built from TRBV6-1 and TRBJ2-3, with D tentatively TRBD2 (5 bases). The CDR3 contains 15 residues. Trimming took off 5 bases at V and 2 bases at J, with 14 bases between the two ends. In germline, CDR1 is MNHNS, CDR2 SASEGT. The CDR3 nucleotides are TGTGCCAGCAGTCGCGGGTCCGACCTCACAGATACGCAGTATTTT. It encodes CASSRGSDLTDTQYF.

This clone appeared a single time. The CDR3 nucleotides are TGTGCCAGCAGTTATTTGGCGAACACTGAAGCTTTCTTT. It yields the protein CASSYLANTEAFF. The chain combines TRBV6-5 with TRBJ1-1; no definite D call. The CDR3 is made up of 13 amino acids. CDR1 MNHEY and CDR2 SVGAGI come from the germline V gene. V dropped 3 bases and J dropped 1 base, with 6 bases sitting between them.

The J gene is TRBJ1-4, the V gene TRBV2, with a tentative D call TRBD1 (5 bases). Trimming left V 2 bases short and J 8 bases short, with 12 bases between. There are 14 residues in the CDR3. Germline assignment: CDR1 SNHLY and CDR2 FYNNEI. This CDR3 reads CASSEIGGREKLFF. Here the CDR3 DNA reads TGTGCCAGCAGTGAAATTGGGGGGAGGGAAAAACTGTTTTTT.

This clone came up once. The genes are TRBV12-3 or TRBV12-4 and TRBJ1-2, with a possible D match to TRBD1 (6 bases). CDR3 length equals 13 residues. V lost 7 bases and J 5 bases, leaving 14 bases between the germline ends. Here the CDR3 DNA reads TGTGCCAGCACCCTGGGGGGGGCTTATGGCTACACCTTC. It specifies CASTLGGAYGYTF.

The chain combines TRBV3-1 (or the pseudogene TRBV3-2) with TRBJ1-2; 9 bases match TRBD1. The V gene's germline CDR1 is LGHDT and CDR2 YNNKEL (reference sequence). The CDR3 length is 14 residues. V trimming: 3 bases; J trimming: 7 bases; junction bases outside the gene matches: 6. The CDR3 protein is CASSHRDREGGYTF. CDR3 bases: TGTGCCAGCAGCCACCGGGACAGGGAAGGTGGCTACACCTTC.

This rearrangement joins TRBV3-1 (or the pseudogene TRBV3-2) to TRBJ2-3; 9 positions agree with TRBD2. CDR3 length: 16 residues. The V and J ends lost 4 bases and 0 bases, in that order; junction bases with no gene match: 5. CDR1 and CDR2 from the germline V gene are LGHDT and YNNKEL (reference sequence). CDR3 bases: TGTGCCAGCAGCCGCGCGGGGGGGACTAGCACAGATACGCAGTATTTT. As protein: CASSRAGGTSTDTQYF.

This clone was counted once. This sequence joins TRBV27 and TRBJ2-3; D is tentatively TRBD1 or TRBD2 (6 bases each). Looked up from germline, CDR1 is MNHEY and CDR2 is SMNVEV (reference sequence). This CDR3 region has 16 residues. Trimming pared 7 bases from V and 1 base from J, leaving 18 bases between. This CDR3 reads CASTLGPGARTDTQYF. CDR3 nucleotides: TGTGCCAGCACCCTGGGCCCGGGGGCACGCACAGATACGCAGTATTTT.

The genes are TRBV5-1 and TRBJ1-6; tentatively, D is TRBD1 (6 bases). The CDR3 runs 13 residues. CDR1 is SGHRS and CDR2 is YFSETQ in the germline V gene. The V end was cut by 3 bases, the J end by 8 bases, with 9 bases between. CDR3 sequence: CASSSDRHSPLHF. The CDR3 DNA follows: TGCGCCAGCAGCTCCGACAGGCATTCACCCCTCCACTTT.

Only one count was recorded for this clone. This chain links TRBV7-2 with TRBJ1-3, with a weak D call TRBD1 (6 bases). Per the germline V gene, CDR1 is SGHTA and CDR2 is FQGNSA. This CDR3 region has 16 residues. Trimming took 4 bases from V and 0 from J, leaving 13 bases between them. The CDR3 is CASSSTPGASGNTIYF. The DNA of the CDR3 is TGTGCCAGCAGCTCCACCCCAGGGGCCTCTGGAAACACCATATATTTT.

The chain joins TRBV5-1 to TRBJ2-7; the D gene is possibly TRBD2 (6 bases). Trimming took off 0 bases at V and 8 bases at J, with 24 bases between the two ends. Germline loops: CDR1 SGHRS, CDR2 YFSETQ. The CDR3 covers 17 residues. The CDR3 region has the DNA TGCGCCAGCAGCTTGGTGGTAGCGGAGAGTACATCTAGCCAGCAGTACTTC. It is translated as CASSLVVAESTSSQQYF.

The table lists this clone with a few counts. This chain connects TRBV10-3 to TRBJ2-7; 9 bases are a match to TRBD1. Germline loops: CDR1 ENHRY, CDR2 SYGVKD. Trimming took 8 bases from V and 3 from J; bases not matched to a gene: 11. The CDR3 is made up of 15 amino acids. The CDR3 loop is CAIVQSLGQGYEQYF. The CDR3 DNA is TGTGCCATCGTTCAGTCCTTGGGACAGGGCTACGAGCAGTACTTC.

This chain uses TRBV18 with TRBJ1-4; D is ambiguous. Germline CDR1 reads KGHSH; CDR2 reads LQKENI. With 2 bases removed from V and 3 bases from J, the gap between germline ends came to 16 bases. The CDR3 extends over 17 amino acids. CDR3 loop: CASSPFSPLTSNEKLFF. The CDR3 nucleotides read TGTGCCAGCTCACCATTCTCCCCGCTGACGTCTAATGAAAAACTGTTTTTT. The variable domain in full, with the rest retrieved from reference TRBV18 and TRBJ1-4, is NAGVMQNPRHLVRRRGQEARLRCSPMKGHSHVYWYRQLPEEGLKFMVYLQKENIIDESGMPKERFSAEFPKEGPSILRIQQVVRGDSAAYFCASSPFSPLTSNEKLFFGSGTQLSVL.

The chain carries TRBV3-1 (or the pseudogene TRBV3-2) and TRBJ2-2; possibly TRBD2 for D (6 bases). The CDR3 sequence is 16 residues long. The V gene's germline CDR1 is LGHDT and CDR2 YNNKEL (reference sequence). Between the trimmed V and J ends, which lost 1 base and 5 bases, there was a span of 14 bases. The CDR3 here is CASSQGRAGKTGELFF. In DNA, the CDR3 is TGTGCCAGCAGCCAAGGGCGGGCGGGGAAGACCGGGGAGCTGTTTTTT.

This sequence joins TRBV4-1 and TRBJ1-1; D perhaps matches TRBD1 (5 bases). Germline CDR1 and CDR2: MGHRA and YSYEKL. This CDR3 is built from 16 residues. Between the trimmed V and J ends, which lost 4 bases and 4 bases, there was a span of 19 bases. DNA for the CDR3: TGCGCCAGCAGCCGAAATCGCCCGGAAAGGGGCACTGAAGCTTTCTTT. Its protein is CASSRNRPERGTEAFF.

The chain recombines TRBV4-1 with TRBJ1-5, with 8 bases identical to TRBD1. The CDR3 length is 17 residues. V shed 2 bases, J shed 0 bases, and the junction held 6 bases outside the gene matches. Germline CDR1 is MGHRA and CDR2 is YSYEKL. This CDR3 reads CASSQPGQVSSNQPQHF. The CDR3 nucleotides are TGCGCCAGCAGCCAACCGGGACAGGTCTCTAGCAATCAGCCCCAGCATTTT.

V and J are TRBV3-1 (or the pseudogene TRBV3-2) and TRBJ1-5; the D is unclear. The CDR3 consists of 15 residues. The germline gives CDR1 LGHDT, CDR2 YNNKEL (reference sequence). The V gene lost 2 bases and the J gene lost 8 bases, with 16 bases spanning the gap. CDR3 sequence (DNA): TGTGCCAGCAGCCAATCAATAGCGGGAATTGAGCCCCAGCATTTT. This sequence encodes CASSQSIAGIEPQHF.

This chain joins TRBV29-1 and TRBJ2-2, with 10 positions matching TRBD1. CDR3 size: 14 residues. V shed 8 bases and J 4 bases; nucleotides not matched to a gene: 7. Germline assignment: CDR1 SQVTM and CDR2 ANQGSEA. The CDR3 loop is CSIRQGAATGELFF. CDR3 coding DNA: TGCAGCATCCGACAGGGGGCGGCCACCGGGGAGCTGTTTTTT.

The V gene is TRBV27, the J gene TRBJ2-5, with TRBD2 matching 14 bases. The CDR3 is made up of 17 amino acids. Trimming cost V 4 bases and J 5 bases; bases outside gene matches: 9. The germline CDR1 and CDR2 sequences are MNHEY and SMNVEV (reference sequence). The CDR3 region has the DNA TGTGCCAGCAGTTCCGGACTAGCGGGGGGCAAACGGGAGACCCAGTACTTC. Translated: CASSSGLAGGKRETQYF.

J is TRBJ1-4 and V is TRBV15; 9 bases are a match to TRBD1. J was trimmed by 8 bases and V by 5 bases; bases with no gene match: 9. The CDR3 extends over 15 amino acids. The germline gives CDR1 LNHNV, CDR2 YYDKDF (reference sequence). The CDR3 region has the DNA TGTGCCACCAGCGGAACCGGGACAGGGTACGAAAAACTGTTTTTT. Its protein is CATSGTGTGYEKLFF.

The genes are TRBV2 and TRBJ1-2; D is unresolved. This CDR3 is 14 amino acids long. V was shortened by 7 bases and J by 4 bases, with 16 bases between the two germline ends. From germline, CDR1 is SNHLY and CDR2 FYNNEI. The CDR3 is CASITGVVSYGYTF. Here the CDR3 DNA reads TGTGCCAGCATCACGGGAGTTGTGTCCTATGGCTACACCTTC.

This clone was observed a single time. The chain is built from TRBV2 and TRBJ1-2; a possible D gene is TRBD1 (6 bases). V lost 2 bases and J 8 bases, leaving 18 bases between the germline ends. The CDR3 has 15 residues. Germline CDR1 SNHLY, CDR2 FYNNEI. The CDR3 here is CASSEILSLGAGYTF. The CDR3 DNA follows: TGTGCCAGCAGTGAAATCCTATCCTTGGGGGCCGGCTACACCTTC.

The chain carries TRBV7-9 and TRBJ2-1; perhaps TRBD1 as D (5 bases). Trimming took off 5 bases at V and 5 bases at J, with 13 bases between the two ends. CDR1 is SEHNR, CDR2 FQNEAQ, per germline (reference sequence). The CDR3 totals 14 residues. DNA of the CDR3: TGTGCCAGCAGCCAAAAGACAGCTAACAATGAGCAGTTCTTC. Its translation: CASSQKTANNEQFF.

J is TRBJ2-3 and V is TRBV7-2; 7 bases agree with TRBD2. The CDR3 runs to 14 residues. V lost 4 bases and J lost 2; bases outside the gene matches: 3. CDR1 SGHTA and CDR2 FQGNSA come from the germline V gene. The CDR3 protein is CASSSLANTDTQYF. The CDR3 DNA is TGTGCCAGCAGCTCACTAGCGAACACAGATACGCAGTATTTT.